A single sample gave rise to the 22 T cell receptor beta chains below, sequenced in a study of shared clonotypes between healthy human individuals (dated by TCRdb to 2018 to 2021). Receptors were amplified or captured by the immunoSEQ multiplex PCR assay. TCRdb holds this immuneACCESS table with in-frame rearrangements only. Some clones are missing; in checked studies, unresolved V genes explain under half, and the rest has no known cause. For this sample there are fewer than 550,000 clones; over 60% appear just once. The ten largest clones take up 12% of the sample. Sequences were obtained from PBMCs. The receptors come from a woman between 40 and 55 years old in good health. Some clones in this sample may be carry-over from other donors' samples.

The CDR3 spells CATSDRGNEQYF. The DNA of the CDR3 is TGTGCCACATCGGACAGGGGAAACGAGCAGTACTTC. The rearrangement links TRBV19 to TRBJ2-7, with 9 bases fitting TRBD1. CDR3 length: 12 residues. The V and J ends lost 10 bases and 5 bases, in that order; junction bases with no gene match: 6. Looked up from germline, CDR1 is LNHDA and CDR2 is SQIVND (reference sequence).

CDR3 residues: CASSPTGVGELFF. CDR3 nucleotide sequence: TGTGCCAGCTCACCGACAGGGGTCGGGGAGCTGTTTTTT. The chain links TRBV18 to TRBJ2-2, with 8 nucleotides matching TRBD1. The CDR3 spans 13 residues. Germline CDR1 KGHSH, CDR2 LQKENI. V dropped 3 bases and J dropped 7; count of bases not matched to a gene: 1.

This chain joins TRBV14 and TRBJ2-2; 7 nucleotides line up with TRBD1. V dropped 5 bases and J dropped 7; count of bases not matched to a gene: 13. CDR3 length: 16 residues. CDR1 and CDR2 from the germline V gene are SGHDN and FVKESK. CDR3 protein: CASSSTAGQVGGELFF. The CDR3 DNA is TGTGCCAGCAGCTCCACCGCCGGACAGGTGGGCGGGGAGCTGTTTTTT.

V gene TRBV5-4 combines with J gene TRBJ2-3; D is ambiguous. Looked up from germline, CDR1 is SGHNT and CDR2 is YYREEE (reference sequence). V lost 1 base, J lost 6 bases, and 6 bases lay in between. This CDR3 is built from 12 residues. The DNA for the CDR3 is TGTGCCAGCAGCTTGTTTCCGGATACGCAGTATTTT. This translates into CASSLFPDTQYF.

The CDR3 loop is CASSLEVGHYEQYF. Here the CDR3 DNA reads TGCGCCAGCAGCTTGGAGGTCGGGCACTACGAGCAGTACTTC. The rearrangement uses TRBV5-1 and TRBJ2-7; D unresolved. The V gene's germline CDR1 is SGHRS and CDR2 YFSETQ. The V gene lost 0 bases and the J gene lost 3 bases, with 10 bases spanning the gap. The CDR3 spans 14 residues.

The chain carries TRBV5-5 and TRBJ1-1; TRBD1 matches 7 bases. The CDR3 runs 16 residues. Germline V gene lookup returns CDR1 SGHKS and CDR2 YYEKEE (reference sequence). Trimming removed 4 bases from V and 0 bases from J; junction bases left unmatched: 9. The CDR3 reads CASSPQGVALNTEAFF. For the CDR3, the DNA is TGTGCCAGCAGCCCGCAGGGGGTGGCTCTGAACACTGAAGCTTTCTTT. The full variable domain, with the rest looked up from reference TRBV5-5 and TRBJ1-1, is DAGVTQSPTHLIKTRGQQVTLRCSPISGHKSVSWYQQVLGQGPQFIFQYYEKEERGRGNFPDRFSARQFPNYSSELNVNALLLGDSALYLCASSPQGVALNTEAFFGQGTRLTVV.

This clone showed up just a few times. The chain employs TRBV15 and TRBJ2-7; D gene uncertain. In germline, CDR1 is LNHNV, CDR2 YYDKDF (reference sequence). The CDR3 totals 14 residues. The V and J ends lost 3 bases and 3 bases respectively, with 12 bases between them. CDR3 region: CATSRSLGLYEQYF. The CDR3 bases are TGTGCCACCAGCAGGAGTCTAGGTCTCTACGAGCAGTACTTC.

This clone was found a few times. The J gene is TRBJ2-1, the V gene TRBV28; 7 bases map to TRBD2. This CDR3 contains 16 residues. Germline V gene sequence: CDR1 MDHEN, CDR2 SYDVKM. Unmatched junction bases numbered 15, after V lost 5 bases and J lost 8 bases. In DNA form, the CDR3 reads TGTGCCAGCAGTCCCCCTTACTTCCAGCGGGACGATGAGCAGTTCTTC. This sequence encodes CASSPPYFQRDDEQFF.

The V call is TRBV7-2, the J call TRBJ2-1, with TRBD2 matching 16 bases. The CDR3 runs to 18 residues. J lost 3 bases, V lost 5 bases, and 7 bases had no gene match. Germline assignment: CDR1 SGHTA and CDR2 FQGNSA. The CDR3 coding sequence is TGTGCCAGCAGCCGGGGACTAGCGGGAGGGCCCCGCTACAATGAGCAGTTCTTC. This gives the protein CASSRGLAGGPRYNEQFF.

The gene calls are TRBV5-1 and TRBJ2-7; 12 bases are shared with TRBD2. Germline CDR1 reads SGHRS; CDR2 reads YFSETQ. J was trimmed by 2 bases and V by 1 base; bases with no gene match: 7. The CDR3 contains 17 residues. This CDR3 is CASSLKTSGSWPYEQYF. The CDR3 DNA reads TGCGCCAGCAGCTTGAAGACTAGCGGGAGTTGGCCCTACGAGCAGTACTTC.

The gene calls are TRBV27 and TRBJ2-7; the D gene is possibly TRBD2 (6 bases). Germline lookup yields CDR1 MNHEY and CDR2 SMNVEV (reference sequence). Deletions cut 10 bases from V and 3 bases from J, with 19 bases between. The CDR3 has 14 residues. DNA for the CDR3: TGTGCCAACCCCCCGGGACTGAAACACTACGAGCAGTACTTC. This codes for CANPPGLKHYEQYF.

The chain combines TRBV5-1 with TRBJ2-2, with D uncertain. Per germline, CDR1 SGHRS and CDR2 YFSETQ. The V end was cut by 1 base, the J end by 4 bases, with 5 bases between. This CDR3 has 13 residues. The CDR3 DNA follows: TGCGCCAGCAGCTTGCATGGCACCGGGGAGCTGTTTTTT. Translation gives CASSLHGTGELFF.

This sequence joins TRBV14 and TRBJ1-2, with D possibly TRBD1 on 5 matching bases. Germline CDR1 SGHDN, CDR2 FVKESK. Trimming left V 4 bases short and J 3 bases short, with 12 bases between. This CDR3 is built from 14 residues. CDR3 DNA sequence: TGTGCCAGCAGCCCTCAGGGTCTTTACTATGGCTACACCTTC. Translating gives CASSPQGLYYGYTF.

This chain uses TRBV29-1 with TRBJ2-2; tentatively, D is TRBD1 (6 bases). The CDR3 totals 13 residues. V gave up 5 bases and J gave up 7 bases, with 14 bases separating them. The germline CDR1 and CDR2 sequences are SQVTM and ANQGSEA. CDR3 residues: CSVKTRGDGELFF. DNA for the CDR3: TGCAGCGTTAAAACCAGGGGAGACGGGGAGCTGTTTTTT.

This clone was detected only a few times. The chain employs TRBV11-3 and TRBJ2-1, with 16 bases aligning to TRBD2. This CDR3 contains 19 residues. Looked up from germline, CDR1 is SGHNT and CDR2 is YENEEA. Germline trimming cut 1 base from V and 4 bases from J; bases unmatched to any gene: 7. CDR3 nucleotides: TGTGCCAGCAGCTTAGGGGGACTAGCGGGAGGGAGAATTTACAATGAGCAGTTCTTC. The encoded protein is CASSLGGLAGGRIYNEQFF.

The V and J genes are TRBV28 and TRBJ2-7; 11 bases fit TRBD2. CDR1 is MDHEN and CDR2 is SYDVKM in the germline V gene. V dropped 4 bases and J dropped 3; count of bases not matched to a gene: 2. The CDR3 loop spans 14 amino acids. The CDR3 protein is CASSSGLADYEQYF. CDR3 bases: TGTGCCAGCAGTTCGGGACTAGCGGACTACGAGCAGTACTTC.

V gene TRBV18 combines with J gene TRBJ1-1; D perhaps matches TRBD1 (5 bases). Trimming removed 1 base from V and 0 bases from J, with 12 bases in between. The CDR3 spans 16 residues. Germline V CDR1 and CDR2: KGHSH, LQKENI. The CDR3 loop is CASSPRGGFMNTEAFF. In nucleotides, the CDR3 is TGTGCCAGCTCACCACGGGGGGGATTCATGAACACTGAAGCTTTCTTT.

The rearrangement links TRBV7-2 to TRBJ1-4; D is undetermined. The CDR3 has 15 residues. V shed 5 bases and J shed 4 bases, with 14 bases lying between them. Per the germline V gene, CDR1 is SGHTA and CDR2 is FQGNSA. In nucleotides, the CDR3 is TGTGCCAGCAGCCTGTACAGAGGTCTTAATGAAAAACTGTTTTTT. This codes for CASSLYRGLNEKLFF.

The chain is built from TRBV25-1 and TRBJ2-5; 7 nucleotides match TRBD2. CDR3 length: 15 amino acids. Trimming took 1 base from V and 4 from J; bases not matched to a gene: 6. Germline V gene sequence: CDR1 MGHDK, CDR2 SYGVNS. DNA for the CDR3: TGTGCCAGCAGTGAATGGGGGGGGATTGGAGAGACCCAGTACTTC. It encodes CASSEWGGIGETQYF. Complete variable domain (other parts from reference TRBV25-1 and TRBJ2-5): EADIYQTPRYLVIGTGKKITLECSQTMGHDKMYWYQQDPGMELHLIHYSYGVNSTEKGDLSSESTVSRIRTEHFPLTLESARPSHTSQYLCASSEWGGIGETQYFGPGTRLLVL.

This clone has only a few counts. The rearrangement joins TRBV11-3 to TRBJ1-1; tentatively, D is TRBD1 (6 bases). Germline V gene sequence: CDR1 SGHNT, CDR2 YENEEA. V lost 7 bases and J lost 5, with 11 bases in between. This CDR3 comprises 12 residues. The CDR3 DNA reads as TGTGCCAGCACTCCAGGGGAAACTGAAGCTTTCTTT. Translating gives CASTPGETEAFF.

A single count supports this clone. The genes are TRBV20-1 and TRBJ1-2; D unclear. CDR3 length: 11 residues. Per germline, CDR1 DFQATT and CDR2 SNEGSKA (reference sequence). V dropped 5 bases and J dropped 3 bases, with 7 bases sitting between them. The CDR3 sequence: CSAARDYGYTF. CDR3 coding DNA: TGCAGTGCTGCCCGAGACTATGGCTACACCTTC.

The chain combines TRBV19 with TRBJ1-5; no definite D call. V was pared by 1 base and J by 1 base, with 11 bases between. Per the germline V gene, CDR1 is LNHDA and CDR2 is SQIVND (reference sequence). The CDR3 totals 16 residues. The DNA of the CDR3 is TGTGCCAGTAGTATAGTGGGCCATCTCAGCAATCAGCCCCAGCATTTT. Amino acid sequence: CASSIVGHLSNQPQHF.